This is a list of T cell receptor beta chains from one sample in a study of cytomegalovirus exposure and HLA in healthy donors. TCRdb keeps only in-frame clones here, not all; method: immunoSEQ multiplex PCR. Of over 100,000 clones in the sample, about 70% are singletons; the top ten hold 2% to 2.5%. Input material: PBMCs. The source is a human donor in good health. CDR3s include the opening cysteine and the closing phenylalanine or tryptophan. Fields, in order: clone size, J gene, V gene, D gene, CDR3 protein, CDR3 DNA. The D gene is left open where the match is weak. Clone size, where shown, is once, few, many, or a class for clones that have expanded.

abundance: -; j_gene: TRBJ2-1; v_gene: TRBV4-2; d_gene: -; CDR3aa: CASSREGEGVDEQFF; CDR3nt: TGTGCCAGCAGCCGGGAGGGGGAGGGGGTCGATGAGCAGTTCTTC
abundance: -; j_gene: TRBJ1-4; v_gene: TRBV6-5; d_gene: TRBD1; CDR3aa: CASSSSRGRVKEKLFF; CDR3nt: TGTGCCAGCAGTTCAAGCAGGGGGCGCGTAAAGGAAAAACTGTTTTTT
abundance: -; j_gene: TRBJ2-6; v_gene: TRBV4-2; d_gene: TRBD2; CDR3aa: CASSQEMGGVRVSGANVLTF; CDR3nt: TGTGCCAGCAGCCAAGAAATGGGGGGGGTTCGGGTCTCTGGGGCCAACGTCCTGACTTTC
abundance: -; j_gene: TRBJ1-2; v_gene: TRBV5-6; d_gene: -; CDR3aa: CASSPPGESGYTF; CDR3nt: TGTGCCAGCAGCCCACCAGGGGAAAGCGGCTACACCTTC
abundance: few; j_gene: TRBJ1-4; v_gene: TRBV6-1; d_gene: TRBD1; CDR3aa: CASSEIGQGAEKLFF; CDR3nt: TGTGCCAGCAGTGAAATAGGACAGGGGGCTGAAAAACTGTTTTTT
abundance: -; j_gene: TRBJ2-7; v_gene: TRBV5-1; d_gene: TRBD1; CDR3aa: CASSPGQGSYEQYF; CDR3nt: TGCGCCAGCAGCCCGGGACAGGGTAGCTACGAGCAGTACTTC
abundance: -; j_gene: TRBJ1-1; v_gene: TRBV19; d_gene: -; CDR3aa: CASSPDSPYTEAFF; CDR3nt: TGTGCCAGTAGTCCAGACAGTCCTTACACTGAAGCTTTCTTT
abundance: -; j_gene: TRBJ2-3; v_gene: TRBV19; d_gene: -; CDR3aa: CASSMMDTTDTQYF; CDR3nt: TGTGCCAGTAGTATGATGGACACCACAGATACGCAGTATTTT
abundance: -; j_gene: TRBJ2-7; v_gene: TRBV27; d_gene: TRBD2; CDR3aa: CASSLRPSLAGGYEQYF; CDR3nt: TGTGCCAGCAGTTTGCGGCCATCACTAGCGGGAGGTTACGAGCAGTACTTC
abundance: -; j_gene: TRBJ1-1; v_gene: TRBV29-1; d_gene: -; CDR3aa: CSVAQSAGTEAFF; CDR3nt: TGCAGCGTTGCCCAGTCTGCGGGCACTGAAGCTTTCTTT
abundance: few; j_gene: TRBJ2-7; v_gene: TRBV5-1; d_gene: TRBD2; CDR3aa: CASSLKPGTSGSPYEQYF; CDR3nt: TGCGCCAGCAGCTTGAAGCCCGGGACTAGCGGGAGTCCCTACGAGCAGTACTTC
abundance: few; j_gene: TRBJ2-1; v_gene: TRBV6-4; d_gene: TRBD2; CDR3aa: CASSVAGEGHNEQFF; CDR3nt: TGTGCCAGCAGTGTAGCGGGAGAGGGGCACAATGAGCAGTTCTTC
abundance: -; j_gene: TRBJ2-7; v_gene: TRBV30; d_gene: TRBD1; CDR3aa: CAWKTQGAPYEQYF; CDR3nt: TGTGCCTGGAAGACGCAGGGGGCCCCCTACGAGCAGTACTTC
abundance: -; j_gene: TRBJ1-1; v_gene: TRBV6-6; d_gene: TRBD1; CDR3aa: CASRTGGQNTEAFF; CDR3nt: TGTGCCAGCAGGACAGGGGGCCAGAACACTGAAGCTTTCTTT
abundance: -; j_gene: TRBJ2-7; v_gene: TRBV7-9; d_gene: -; CDR3aa: CASSLRGEQYF; CDR3nt: TGTGCCAGCAGCTTAAGAGGGGAGCAGTACTTC
abundance: -; j_gene: TRBJ1-2; v_gene: TRBV11-2; d_gene: -; CDR3aa: CASSLGATVYGYTF; CDR3nt: TGTGCCAGCAGCTTAGGTGCGACAGTCTATGGCTACACCTTC
abundance: -; j_gene: TRBJ2-1; v_gene: TRBV28; d_gene: -; CDR3aa: CASSLITRVANEQFF; CDR3nt: TGTGCCAGCAGTTTAATCACGAGGGTTGCTAATGAGCAGTTCTTC
abundance: once; j_gene: TRBJ2-3; v_gene: TRBV7-2; d_gene: -; CDR3aa: CASSRTAGADTQYF; CDR3nt: TGTGCCAGCAGCCGAACGGCGGGCGCAGATACGCAGTATTTT
abundance: -; j_gene: TRBJ1-3; v_gene: TRBV9; d_gene: -; CDR3aa: CASSVVAGNTIYF; CDR3nt: TGTGCCAGCAGCGTTGTAGCTGGAAACACCATATATTTT
abundance: -; j_gene: TRBJ2-1; v_gene: TRBV6-5; d_gene: -; CDR3aa: CASSYSIGAFNEQFF; CDR3nt: TGTGCCAGCAGTTACTCGATAGGAGCATTCAATGAGCAGTTCTTC
abundance: few; j_gene: TRBJ1-5; v_gene: TRBV28; d_gene: -; CDR3aa: CASSLQGLLQPQHF; CDR3nt: TGTGCCAGCAGTCTACAGGGTTTGCTTCAGCCCCAGCATTTT
abundance: -; j_gene: TRBJ1-6; v_gene: TRBV27; d_gene: -; CDR3aa: CASSLREGSPLHF; CDR3nt: TGTGCCAGCAGTTTACGGGAGGGATCACCCCTCCACTTT
abundance: -; j_gene: TRBJ2-1; v_gene: TRBV5-6; d_gene: -; CDR3aa: CASSLPPVDNEQFF; CDR3nt: TGTGCCAGCAGCTTGCCCCCCGTCGACAATGAGCAGTTCTTC
abundance: once; j_gene: TRBJ2-7; v_gene: TRBV25-1; d_gene: TRBD1; CDR3aa: CASSGTGPSEQYF; CDR3nt: TGTGCCAGTTCCGGGACAGGGCCTTCCGAGCAGTACTTC
abundance: -; j_gene: TRBJ1-1; v_gene: TRBV7-2; d_gene: -; CDR3aa: CASSFLRLMNTEAFF; CDR3nt: TGTGCCAGCAGCTTCCTCAGGCTAATGAACACTGAAGCTTTCTTT
abundance: -; j_gene: TRBJ2-1; v_gene: TRBV5-1; d_gene: TRBD2; CDR3aa: CASSSGLAGVNEQFF; CDR3nt: TGCGCCAGCAGTTCTGGACTAGCGGGAGTGAATGAGCAGTTCTTC
abundance: -; j_gene: TRBJ1-2; v_gene: TRBV5-4; d_gene: -; CDR3aa: CASKTLGGGYGYTF; CDR3nt: TGTGCCAGCAAAACCTTAGGGGGGGGCTATGGCTACACCTTC
abundance: -; j_gene: TRBJ2-7; v_gene: TRBV30; d_gene: -; CDR3aa: CAWSAAQGRISYEQYF; CDR3nt: TGTGCCTGGAGTGCGGCACAGGGACGGATTTCCTACGAGCAGTACTTC
abundance: -; j_gene: TRBJ1-4; v_gene: TRBV5-5; d_gene: TRBD1; CDR3aa: CASSFQGAVYEKLFF; CDR3nt: TGTGCCAGCAGCTTCCAGGGGGCAGTTTATGAAAAACTGTTTTTT
abundance: -; j_gene: TRBJ1-5; v_gene: TRBV19; d_gene: -; CDR3aa: CASSSTRGPINNQPQHF; CDR3nt: TGTGCCAGTAGTTCGACGCGGGGCCCTATTAACAATCAGCCCCAGCATTTT
abundance: -; j_gene: TRBJ1-5; v_gene: TRBV10-3; d_gene: TRBD1; CDR3aa: CAIRGQGVRQPQHF; CDR3nt: TGTGCCATCAGGGGACAGGGAGTGCGTCAGCCCCAGCATTTT
abundance: -; j_gene: TRBJ2-7; v_gene: TRBV27; d_gene: TRBD2; CDR3aa: CASSYKREGPYEQYF; CDR3nt: TGTGCCAGCAGTTATAAGCGGGAGGGCCCCTACGAGCAGTACTTC
abundance: -; j_gene: TRBJ2-7; v_gene: TRBV6-5; d_gene: -; CDR3aa: CASSYLRGPSYEQYF; CDR3nt: TGTGCCAGCAGTTACCTGCGGGGTCCCTCCTACGAGCAGTACTTC
abundance: -; j_gene: TRBJ2-6; v_gene: TRBV27; d_gene: TRBD1; CDR3aa: CASSPQGASLSGANVLTF; CDR3nt: TGTGCCAGCAGTCCACAGGGGGCGTCCCTCTCTGGGGCCAACGTCCTGACTTTC
abundance: -; j_gene: TRBJ2-7; v_gene: TRBV6-6; d_gene: TRBD1; CDR3aa: CASSFGQGLSYEQYF; CDR3nt: TGTGCCAGCAGTTTCGGACAGGGGCTATCCTACGAGCAGTACTTC
abundance: few; j_gene: TRBJ2-3; v_gene: TRBV9; d_gene: TRBD2; CDR3aa: CASSVASGGRAQDTQYF; CDR3nt: TGTGCCAGCAGCGTAGCCTCTGGCGGGAGGGCCCAAGATACGCAGTATTTT
abundance: -; j_gene: TRBJ2-5; v_gene: TRBV19; d_gene: -; CDR3aa: CASSISGYQETQYF; CDR3nt: TGTGCCAGTAGTATATCAGGTTATCAAGAGACCCAGTACTTC
abundance: -; j_gene: TRBJ2-7; v_gene: TRBV6-6; d_gene: TRBD2; CDR3aa: CASSPQLALPYEQYF; CDR3nt: TGTGCCAGCAGTCCTCAACTAGCGCTACCCTACGAGCAGTACTTC
abundance: -; j_gene: TRBJ1-1; v_gene: TRBV28; d_gene: -; CDR3aa: CASSLRGRPTEAFF; CDR3nt: TGTGCCAGCAGTTTAAGGGGCAGGCCCACTGAAGCTTTCTTT
abundance: -; j_gene: TRBJ1-2; v_gene: TRBV18; d_gene: TRBD1; CDR3aa: CASSPPETGVYGYTF; CDR3nt: TGTGCCAGCTCACCACCGGAGACAGGGGTCTATGGCTACACCTTC